The 24 T cell receptor beta chains below were found in one sample sequenced in a study of blood T cell repertoires in COVID-19. Clones were read by immunoSEQ multiplex PCR, and TCRdb kept only the in-frame ones, dropping some. The data contain 15,000 or so clones, approximately 86% of them seen just once; the ten biggest clones take up 17%. Source material: peripheral blood. These receptors all come from a human donor in a cohort sampled during active COVID-19.

This clone was recorded a few times. The rearrangement uses TRBV5-1 and TRBJ2-1; 8 bases fit TRBD2. Germline values: CDR1 SGHRS, CDR2 YFSETQ. The CDR3 covers 14 residues. J lost 4 bases, V lost 6 bases, and 6 bases had no gene match. CDR3 in amino acids: CASTPGGGYNEQFF. The CDR3 nucleotides read TGCGCCAGCACCCCGGGGGGGGGATACAATGAGCAGTTCTTC.

The V and J genes are TRBV5-6 and TRBJ2-7, with a possible D match to TRBD2 (5 bases). CDR3 length equals 15 residues. Germline CDR1 and CDR2: SGHDT and YYEEEE. V was pared by 0 bases and J by 4 bases, with 14 bases between. The CDR3 here is CASSLAPGVQYEQYF. DNA of the CDR3: TGTGCCAGCAGCTTGGCCCCCGGGGTTCAATACGAGCAGTACTTC.

This clone was detected a few times. This chain joins TRBV10-3 and TRBJ1-2; D perhaps matches TRBD1 (6 bases). This CDR3 spans 14 amino acids. The germline V gene has CDR1 ENHRY and CDR2 SYGVKD. Trimming took 7 bases from V and 10 from J, leaving 22 bases between them. CDR3 in amino acids: CAITQGGGGGNYTF. In nucleotides, the CDR3 is TGTGCCATCACCCAAGGGGGGGGTGGAGGGAACTACACCTTC.

The J gene is TRBJ1-2, the V gene TRBV28; D gene unclear. Trimming removed 6 bases from V and 5 bases from J, with 16 bases in between. CDR3 length: 14 residues. Germline CDR1 and CDR2: MDHEN and SYDVKM. The CDR3 DNA reads TGTGCCAGCAGCCCCGGGAGGGCACGATATGGCTACACCTTC. Translation: CASSPGRARYGYTF.

V gene TRBV5-1 combines with J gene TRBJ1-1; 8 nucleotides line up with TRBD1. The CDR3 runs 15 residues. V lost 1 base, J lost 5 bases, and 7 bases stayed unmatched. The germline V gene encodes CDR1 SGHRS and CDR2 YFSETQ. This CDR3 reads CASSLIPGGITEAFF. Here the CDR3 DNA reads TGCGCCAGCAGCTTGATTCCAGGGGGCATAACTGAAGCTTTCTTT.

This chain uses TRBV30 with TRBJ2-5; D unresolved. CDR1 is GTSNPN, CDR2 SVGIG, per germline (reference sequence). CDR3 length equals 12 residues. Trimming shortened V by 2 bases and J by 4 bases, and 8 bases separated the two germline ends. For the CDR3, the DNA is TGTGCCTGGAGTACGTTAGCAGAGACCCAGTACTTC. Protein: CAWSTLAETQYF.

The chain has TRBV6-6 and TRBJ1-6; 10 nucleotides match TRBD1. The germline V gene encodes CDR1 MNHNY and CDR2 SVGAGI (reference sequence). This CDR3 has 16 residues. Germline trimming cut 5 bases from V and 7 bases from J; bases unmatched to any gene: 8. In DNA, the CDR3 is TGTGCCAGCAGTCGATCGGGACAGGGGTACAATTCACCCCTCCACTTT. Protein: CASSRSGQGYNSPLHF.

The rearrangement links TRBV3-1 (or the pseudogene TRBV3-2) to TRBJ2-3, with TRBD1 as a possible D gene (6 bases). In germline, CDR1 is LGHDT, CDR2 YNNKEL (reference sequence). Trimming stripped 4 bases from V and 6 bases from J, with 17 bases between. The CDR3 is made up of 15 amino acids. CDR3: CASSRGLQGRDTQYF. The CDR3 nucleotides are TGTGCCAGCAGCCGCGGACTCCAGGGGCGGGATACGCAGTATTTT.

The chain employs TRBV5-1 and TRBJ2-5; maybe TRBD2 (5 bases). This CDR3 is built from 16 residues. CDR1 and CDR2 (germline): SGHRS, YFSETQ. The germline V and J ends were trimmed by 0 bases and 2 bases, with 14 bases remaining between them. The CDR3 region is CASSLGAGLGQETQYF. DNA of the CDR3: TGCGCCAGCAGCTTGGGGGCAGGACTTGGTCAAGAGACCCAGTACTTC.

The chain employs TRBV5-1 and TRBJ2-5, with TRBD1 as a possible D gene (6 bases). The CDR3 is made up of 15 amino acids. Germline V gives CDR1 SGHRS, CDR2 YFSETQ. Trimming shortened V by 5 bases and J by 1 base, and 15 bases separated the two germline ends. CDR3 in DNA: TGCGCCAGCAGTTCCTCCGGGACACCCCAAGAGACCCAGTACTTC. The encoded protein is CASSSSGTPQETQYF.

The chain links TRBV18 to TRBJ1-1, with D unresolved. Germline assignment: CDR1 KGHSH and CDR2 LQKENI. Trimming left V 2 bases short and J 1 base short, with 8 bases between. CDR3 length: 14 residues. DNA for the CDR3: TGTGCCAGCTCACCATTTACGGGGAACACTGAAGCTTTCTTT. Amino acids: CASSPFTGNTEAFF.

V usage is TRBV6-5 and J usage is TRBJ2-7, with 7 bases identical to TRBD1. This CDR3 has 15 residues. Germline assignment: CDR1 MNHEY and CDR2 SVGAGI. J was trimmed by 3 bases and V by 6 bases; bases with no gene match: 11. In DNA, the CDR3 is TGTGCCAGCAGCAAAAGGGGGCAGCAAAACTACGAGCAGTACTTC. It encodes CASSKRGQQNYEQYF.

To note about this clone: With a much larger clone just one base away, this may be a read error. Distinct nucleotide sequences in the sample also encode this CDR3. This rearrangement joins TRBV6-5 to TRBJ1-5; D remains unclear. Deletions cut 0 bases from V and 1 base from J, with 7 bases between. CDR3 size: 15 residues. Germline lookup yields CDR1 MNHEY and CDR2 SVGAGI. The CDR3 nucleotides are TGTGCCAGCAGTTACTCGGGAGGGAGCAATCAGCCCCAGCATTTT. This encodes CASSYSGGSNQPQHF.

The DNA for the CDR3 is TGTGCCAGCAGTCGGGCGGGGAGAAACACCATATATTTT. Translation gives CASSRAGRNTIYF. The rearrangement joins TRBV6-5 to TRBJ1-3; no reliable D call. The germline CDR1 and CDR2 sequences are MNHEY and SVGAGI. The CDR3 is made up of 13 amino acids. The ends were cut back, 5 bases at V and 5 bases at J, with 10 bases in the middle.

The chain employs TRBV6-2 or TRBV6-3 and TRBJ2-7, with 8 bases lining up with TRBD1. The CDR3 totals 14 residues. The V segment lost 5 bases and the J segment 2 bases; nucleotides outside the gene matches: 5. The germline V gene encodes CDR1 MNHEY and CDR2 SVGEGT. The chain's CDR3 is CASSDPGQAYEQYF. CDR3 sequence (DNA): TGTGCCAGCAGTGACCCGGGACAGGCCTACGAGCAGTACTTC.

The J gene is TRBJ2-2, the V gene TRBV7-3, with D unresolved. This CDR3 is built from 14 residues. The V gene's germline CDR1 is SGHTA and CDR2 FQGTGA. Trimming cost V 1 base and J 2 bases, with 5 bases left between them. CDR3 DNA sequence: TGTGCCAGCAGCTTAAGGCCAAACACCGGGGAGCTGTTTTTT. Translating it yields CASSLRPNTGELFF.

The chain uses TRBV2 and TRBJ2-5; 11 bases map to TRBD1. Trimming removed 4 bases from V and 3 bases from J; junction bases left unmatched: 1. This CDR3 spans 14 amino acids. Germline CDR1 and CDR2: SNHLY and FYNNEI. CDR3 sequence (DNA): TGTGCCAGCAGTGGGGACAGGGGGGAAGAGACCCAGTACTTC. Translation gives CASSGDRGEETQYF. The full variable domain, completed using reference TRBV2 and TRBJ2-5, is EPEVTQTPSHQVTQMGQEVILRCVPISNHLYFYWYRQILGQKVEFLVSFYNNEISEKSEIFDDQFSVERPDGSNFTLKIRSTKLEDSAMYFCASSGDRGEETQYFGPGTRLLVL.

This chain connects TRBV19 to TRBJ1-2; D not certain. V lost 5 bases to trimming and J lost 8 bases, with 30 bases between them. Germline CDR1 reads LNHDA; CDR2 reads SQIVND (reference sequence). The CDR3 covers 18 residues. The CDR3 reads CASSPSFWPRKPQRGYTF. The CDR3 DNA follows: TGTGCCAGTAGTCCGTCATTTTGGCCACGTAAACCCCAAAGAGGCTACACCTTC.

The chain carries TRBV27 and TRBJ1-2; D gene uncertain. The CDR3 has 15 amino acids. V lost 0 bases and J 8 bases, leaving 16 bases between the germline ends. Germline V gene sequence: CDR1 MNHEY, CDR2 SMNVEV (reference sequence). The CDR3 protein is CASSLSYIAEGGYTF. The CDR3 DNA sequence: TGTGCCAGCAGTTTATCATACATTGCCGAGGGAGGCTACACCTTC.

The J gene is TRBJ1-5, the V gene TRBV15; 10 positions match TRBD1. CDR3 size: 15 residues. V lost 0 bases, J lost 6 bases, and 2 bases stayed unmatched. Germline V lookup: CDR1 LNHNV, CDR2 YYDKDF (reference sequence). The chain's CDR3 is CATSRDGTGVQPQHF. The CDR3, as DNA: TGTGCCACCAGCAGAGATGGGACAGGGGTTCAGCCCCAGCATTTT.

V usage is TRBV19 and J usage is TRBJ2-5, with 7 bases lining up with TRBD2. The CDR3 runs 17 residues. Germline values: CDR1 LNHDA, CDR2 SQIVND (reference sequence). With 5 bases clipped from V and 1 base from J, the junction kept 13 bases outside the gene matches. The CDR3, as DNA: TGTGCCAGTAGTCCCAGGCGGGGCAGGGAGGGCCAAGAGACCCAGTACTTC. Protein: CASSPRRGREGQETQYF.

The chain is built from TRBV19 and TRBJ2-5, with D perhaps TRBD2 (6 bases). The V and J ends lost 3 bases and 5 bases respectively, with 13 bases between them. The CDR3 length is 14 residues. Germline V gene data show CDR1 as LNHDA and CDR2 as SQIVND (reference sequence). The CDR3 sequence is CASSIRAGGETQYF. The CDR3 DNA reads TGTGCCAGTAGTATCCGGGCTGGGGGGGAGACCCAGTACTTC.

J is TRBJ2-1 and V is TRBV2, with D possibly TRBD1 on 5 matching bases. Trimming left V 5 bases short and J 4 bases short, with 12 bases between. The germline V gene has CDR1 SNHLY and CDR2 FYNNEI. The length of the CDR3 is 14 residues. In DNA form, the CDR3 reads TGTGCCAGCAGTTCCCTGACAGTATACAATGAGCAGTTCTTC. Translated, it gives CASSSLTVYNEQFF.

The V gene is TRBV2, the J gene TRBJ1-4, with a possible D match to TRBD1 (5 bases). Trimming removed 3 bases from V and 4 bases from J, with 9 bases in between. CDR1 and CDR2 from the germline V gene are SNHLY and FYNNEI. The CDR3 has 14 amino acids. In DNA, the CDR3 is TGTGCCAGCAGTGAGTTGACAGATAATGAAAAACTGTTTTTT. Protein product: CASSELTDNEKLFF.